This TCR beta chain was retrieved from a study of PD-1 blockade in classical Hodgkin lymphoma (dated by TCRdb to 2020 to 2022). Looking at the study overall: Nivolumab dosing was 3 mg/kg intravenously every 2 weeks, continuing until either disease progression or unacceptable toxicity. A peripheral blood immune signature of response to PD-1 blockade in classical Hodgkin lymphoma was defined using TCR beta sequencing and CyTOF.

About this clone: Its cognate antigen has yet to be identified. Within one base of it there is no much larger clone, and no base qualities were kept.

Results and caveats for the whole study, not just this receptor: The study covered only a single clinical trial cohort, and the causes of the repertoire differences, possibly disease activity or prior therapy, were still not defined. Among trial patients, those achieving complete response had baseline diversity similar to that of newly diagnosed patients, while diversity was significantly lower in partial responders and progressors. Baseline TCR diversity was reported as lower in newly diagnosed patients than in healthy donors, and lower still in relapsed/refractory patients. Diversity was lower in patients who began nivolumab less than 1 year after ASCT, so these patients were left out of later analyses to avoid confounding by immune reconstitution. CD4+ but not CD8+ TCR diversity rose significantly by C4D1 (p=0.0027 vs p=0.16), most apparent in complete responders (p=0.02).

Interpreted using the paper, the time point label stands for: cycle 2 day 1 (C2D1) of nivolumab. All trial patients had relapsed after autologous stem cell transplantation, with cohorts A, B and C differing in prior brentuximab vedotin exposure. The trial cohort included roughly 60 patients with relapsed/refractory classical Hodgkin lymphoma, and each patient had a best overall response of complete response, partial response or progressive disease. In the multi-cohort phase II CheckMate 205 trial, trial patients received single-agent nivolumab. An independent review committee assessed best overall response by applying the 2007 International Working Group response criteria. PBMCs from the trial were collected at three points: immediately before nivolumab initiation (C1D1), and during therapy at cycle 2 day 1 and cycle 4 day 1. Peripheral blood was collected in 8 mL Vacutainer Cell Preparation Tubes, from which PBMCs were isolated by centrifugation and then cryopreserved.

Genomic DNA was extracted with the Qiagen DNeasy kit from unsorted PBMCs and from negatively selected CD4+ and CD8+ fractions. TCR beta CDR3 regions were subjected to amplification by immunoSEQ multiplex PCR with primers that anneal to V and J segments. A synthetic immune receptor repertoire was used to minimize amplification bias, and any remaining bias was removed computationally after sequencing. Per the authors' processing: Repertoire diversity was quantified as the Shannon entropy index using custom Python scripts. Unsorted, CD4+ and CD8+ repertoires were analyzed separately, except in combined analyses where CD4+ and CD8+ sequences were merged in silico. Clonal expansion was defined as a frequency increase of at least 2-fold after treatment compared with C1D1, and clones undetected at baseline were assigned a pseudocount of 0.5. Singleton clones were defined as clones with 0 or 1 copy at C1D1, and non-singleton clones were defined as clones with 2 or more copies. Clones expanded in unsorted samples were annotated as CD4+, CD8+ or unknown by matching protein sequences in sorted samples from the same patient. Diversity changes from C1D1 to C4D1 were tested in paired samples using Wilcoxon tests. TCRdb took over this immuneACCESS table, retaining in-frame rearrangements with V and J assigned. Such tables are incomplete; in checked studies, under half of the missing clones stem from an unresolved V gene, and the remainder is unexplained. Clonal size and the V and J genes are those of that table, whereas D and trimming came from the DNA. The sample includes about 27,000 clones, with 78% observed a single time. About a third of the sample lies in the top ten.

The TCR comes from a human donor with classical Hodgkin lymphoma. The sample here was peripheral blood mononuclear cells (PBMCs), taken before the second cycle of nivolumab.

Here is the DNA: TGCGCCAGCAGCTTCACAGGCTACGAGCAGTACTTC. The translation is CASSFTGYEQYF. The V gene is TRBV5-1 and the J gene is TRBJ2-7; TRBD1 is perhaps the D gene, given 5 matching bases. CDR1 is given as SGHRS and CDR2 as YFSETQ, both from the germline V gene. V is shortened by 2 bases, J by 3 bases, and the region joining them spans 6 bases. The CDR3 contains 12 residues, cysteine and phenylalanine counted. Solely the CDR3 DNA is kept, with 36 bases framed from the first base.